This TCR beta chain was documented in a study of identical twins. Broader study findings: There was more out-of-frame TCR alpha sharing in monozygotic twins than models estimated. Abundant beta clonotypes from cord blood bore fewer insertions; memory repertoires lacked this pattern.

Germline-derived CDR1 and CDR2 are LNHNV and YYDKDF (reference sequence). The length of the CDR3 is 17 residues. V dropped 2 bases and J dropped 8; count of bases not matched to a gene: 14. This clonotype was seen a few times. What it recognizes is unknown. TCRdb re-called the 5' RACE reads with MiXCR, one entry per CDR3 protein. The repertoire includes about 340,000 distinct CDR3 sequences, around 12% of them detected once, and around 7.2% sits in the top ten. These data also featured in a second study, about yellow fever vaccine responses in identical twins.

This TCR was sampled from a woman aged 18-35 years in good health. The specimen sequenced was CD8+ T cells sorted from blood. This chain connects TRBV15 to TRBJ2-3, with 9 bases matching TRBD2. The CDR3: CATSRPQASGIYVTQYF. DNA of the CDR3: TGTGCCACCAGCAGACCTCAGGCTAGCGGGATATATGTTACGCAGTATTTT. Combining the CDR3 with reference TRBV15 and TRBJ2-3 gives the whole variable domain DAMVIQNPRYQVTQFGKPVTLSCSQTLNHNVMYWYQQKSSQAPKLLFHYYDKDFNNEADTPDNFQSRRPNTSFCFLDIRSPGLGDTAMYLCATSRPQASGIYVTQYFGPGTRLTVL.